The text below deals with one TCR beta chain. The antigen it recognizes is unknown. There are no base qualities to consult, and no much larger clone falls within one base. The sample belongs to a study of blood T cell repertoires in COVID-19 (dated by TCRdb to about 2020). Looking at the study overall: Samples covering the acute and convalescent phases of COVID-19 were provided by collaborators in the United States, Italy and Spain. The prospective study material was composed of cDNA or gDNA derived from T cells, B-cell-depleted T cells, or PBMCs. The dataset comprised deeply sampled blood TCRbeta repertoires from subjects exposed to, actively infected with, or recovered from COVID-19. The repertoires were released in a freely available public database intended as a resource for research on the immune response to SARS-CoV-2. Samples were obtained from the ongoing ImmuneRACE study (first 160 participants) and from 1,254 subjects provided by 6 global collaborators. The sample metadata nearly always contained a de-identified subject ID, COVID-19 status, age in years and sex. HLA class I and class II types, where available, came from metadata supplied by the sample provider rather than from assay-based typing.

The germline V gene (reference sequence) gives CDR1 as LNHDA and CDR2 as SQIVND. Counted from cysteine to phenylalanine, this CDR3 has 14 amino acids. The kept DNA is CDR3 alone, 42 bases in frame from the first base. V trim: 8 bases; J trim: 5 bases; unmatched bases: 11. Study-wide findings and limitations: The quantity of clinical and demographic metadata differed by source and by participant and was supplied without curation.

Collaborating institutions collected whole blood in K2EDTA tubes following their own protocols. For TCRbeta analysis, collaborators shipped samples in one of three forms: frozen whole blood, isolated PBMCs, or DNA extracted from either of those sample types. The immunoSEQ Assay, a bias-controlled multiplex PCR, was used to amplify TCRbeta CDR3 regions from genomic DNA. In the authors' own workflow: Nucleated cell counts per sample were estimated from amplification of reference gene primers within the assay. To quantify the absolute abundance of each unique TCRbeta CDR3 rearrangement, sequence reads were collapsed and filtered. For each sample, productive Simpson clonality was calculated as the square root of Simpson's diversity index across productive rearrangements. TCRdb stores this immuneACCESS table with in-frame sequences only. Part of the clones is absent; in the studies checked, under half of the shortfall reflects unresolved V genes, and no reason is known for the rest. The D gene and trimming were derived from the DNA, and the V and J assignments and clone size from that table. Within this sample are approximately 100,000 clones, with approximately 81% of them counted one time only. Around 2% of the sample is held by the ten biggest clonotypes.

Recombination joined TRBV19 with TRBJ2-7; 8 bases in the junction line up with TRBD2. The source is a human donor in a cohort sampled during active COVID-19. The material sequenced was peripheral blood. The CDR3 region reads CASAPGTRFDEQYF. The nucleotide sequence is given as TGTGCCAGTGCCCCCGGGACTAGGTTCGACGAGCAGTACTTC. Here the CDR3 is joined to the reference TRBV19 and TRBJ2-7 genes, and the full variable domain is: DGGITQSPKYLFRKEGQNVTLSCEQNLNHDAMYWYRQDPGQGLRLIYYSQIVNDFQKGDIAEGYSVSREKKESFPLTVTSAQKNPTAFYLCASAPGTRFDEQYFGPGTRLTVT.